These T cell receptor beta chains were read from a single sample in a study of blood T cell repertoires in COVID-19. Here immunoSEQ multiplex PCR was the method, and the copy in TCRdb shows in-frame clones only, minus some. The sample lists approximately 160,000 clones, around nine tenths occurring once. Sequenced sample: peripheral blood. The receptors were gathered from a man between 60 and 70 years old with COVID-19, enrolled during active disease. Both conserved end residues are part of each CDR3.

V gene: TRBV5-5; J gene: TRBJ2-5; CDR3 protein: CASSRDRGPQETQYF
V gene: TRBV18; J gene: TRBJ1-2; CDR3 protein: CASSPGIEQGYGYTF
V gene: TRBV5-5; J gene: TRBJ1-2; CDR3 protein: CASSPTSGRGYTF
V gene: TRBV7-2; J gene: TRBJ1-5; CDR3 protein: CASSRGGGGNQPQHF
V gene: TRBV9; J gene: TRBJ2-2; CDR3 protein: CASSVEPGELFF
V gene: TRBV4-1; J gene: TRBJ2-5; CDR3 protein: CASSQAAYGLASQETQYF
V gene: TRBV19; J gene: TRBJ1-6; CDR3 protein: CASSIGARNSPLHF
V gene: TRBV4-3; J gene: TRBJ1-5; CDR3 protein: CASSQGQGLSNQPQHF
V gene: TRBV13; J gene: TRBJ1-1; CDR3 protein: CASSLAGTGNPNTEAFF
V gene: TRBV12-5; J gene: TRBJ1-1; CDR3 protein: CASGRPQGAQVEAFF
V gene: TRBV5-1; J gene: TRBJ2-7; CDR3 protein: CASSPQGGPYEQYF
V gene: TRBV3-1/TRBV3-2; J gene: TRBJ2-1; CDR3 protein: CASSQYSGGASYNEQFF
V gene: TRBV3-1/TRBV3-2; J gene: TRBJ1-4; CDR3 protein: CASSTLQGTATNEKLFF
V gene: TRBV9; J gene: TRBJ2-5; CDR3 protein: CASSASPGGETQYF
V gene: TRBV5-1; J gene: TRBJ1-1; CDR3 protein: CASSSGPSNTEAFF
V gene: TRBV9; J gene: TRBJ2-7; CDR3 protein: CASSVYLQGNEQYF
V gene: TRBV5-1; J gene: TRBJ2-7; CDR3 protein: CASSLDRGYEQYF
V gene: TRBV3-1/TRBV3-2; J gene: TRBJ1-3; CDR3 protein: CASSRNPGGSGNTIYF
V gene: TRBV6-5; J gene: TRBJ1-4; CDR3 protein: CASSYVVPPGEKLFF
V gene: TRBV30; J gene: TRBJ1-2; CDR3 protein: CAEGDYGYTF
V gene: TRBV5-4; J gene: TRBJ1-3; CDR3 protein: CASSLGQEVNTIYF
V gene: TRBV19; J gene: TRBJ1-6; CDR3 protein: CASSMVDRGSWPLHF
V gene: TRBV23-1; J gene: TRBJ1-5; CDR3 protein: CAGGQGSNQPQHF
V gene: TRBV6-6; J gene: TRBJ2-7; CDR3 protein: CASRREGREQYF
V gene: TRBV11-3; J gene: TRBJ2-5; CDR3 protein: CASSSLLGPQETQYF
V gene: TRBV29-1; J gene: TRBJ2-2; CDR3 protein: CSVGVSAGTGELFF
V gene: TRBV5-1; J gene: TRBJ2-5; CDR3 protein: CASSLLFRGETQYF
V gene: TRBV25-1; J gene: TRBJ1-3; CDR3 protein: CASSRSESGGNTIYF
V gene: TRBV6-5; J gene: TRBJ1-4; CDR3 protein: CASSPSATNEKLFF
V gene: TRBV7-8; J gene: TRBJ1-4; CDR3 protein: CASSYERGKLFF
V gene: TRBV11-1; J gene: TRBJ2-2; CDR3 protein: CASSLLAGAIGELFF
V gene: TRBV4-3; J gene: TRBJ1-4; CDR3 protein: CASSPKGGGSEKLFF
V gene: TRBV11-2; J gene: TRBJ1-6; CDR3 protein: CASSSRTGANSPLHF
V gene: TRBV6-4; J gene: TRBJ1-2; CDR3 protein: CASSDSGRLNGYTF
V gene: TRBV4-3; J gene: TRBJ2-7; CDR3 protein: CASSQDRREDYEQYF
V gene: TRBV7-2; J gene: TRBJ2-2; CDR3 protein: CASSSPTSGGHTGELFF
V gene: TRBV18; J gene: TRBJ2-7; CDR3 protein: CASSPEGTGYEQYF
V gene: TRBV11-3; J gene: TRBJ1-1; CDR3 protein: CASSSGDTEAFF
V gene: TRBV28; J gene: TRBJ1-3; CDR3 protein: CASSFRIRGSGNTIYF
V gene: TRBV7-2; J gene: TRBJ2-4; CDR3 protein: CASSPGLLAKNIQYF
V gene: TRBV5-4; J gene: TRBJ2-5; CDR3 protein: CASRDGARARETQYF
V gene: TRBV14; J gene: TRBJ2-1; CDR3 protein: CASSQDGTSGRSSSYNEQFF
V gene: TRBV4-2; J gene: TRBJ1-6; CDR3 protein: CASSQEALRGSVSSPLHF
V gene: TRBV3-1/TRBV3-2; J gene: TRBJ1-6; CDR3 protein: CASSQGQTLHF
V gene: TRBV4-3; J gene: TRBJ1-1; CDR3 protein: CASSQEGQGAEAFF
V gene: TRBV28; J gene: TRBJ1-3; CDR3 protein: CASSFRNTIYF
V gene: TRBV7-2; J gene: TRBJ1-5; CDR3 protein: CASSPRPYSNQPQHF
V gene: TRBV5-8; J gene: TRBJ1-5; CDR3 protein: CASSLDTTSGNQPQHF